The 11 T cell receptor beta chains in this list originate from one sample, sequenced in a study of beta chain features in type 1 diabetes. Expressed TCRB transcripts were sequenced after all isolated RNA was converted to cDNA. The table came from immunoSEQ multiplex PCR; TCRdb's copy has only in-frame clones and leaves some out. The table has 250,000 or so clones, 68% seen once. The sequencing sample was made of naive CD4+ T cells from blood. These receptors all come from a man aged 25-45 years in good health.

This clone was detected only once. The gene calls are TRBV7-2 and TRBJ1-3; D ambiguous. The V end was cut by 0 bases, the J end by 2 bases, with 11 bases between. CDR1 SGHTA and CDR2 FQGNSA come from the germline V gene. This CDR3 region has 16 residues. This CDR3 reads CASSLAWKGAGNTIYF. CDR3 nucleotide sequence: TGTGCCAGCAGCTTAGCGTGGAAGGGAGCTGGAAACACCATATATTTT.

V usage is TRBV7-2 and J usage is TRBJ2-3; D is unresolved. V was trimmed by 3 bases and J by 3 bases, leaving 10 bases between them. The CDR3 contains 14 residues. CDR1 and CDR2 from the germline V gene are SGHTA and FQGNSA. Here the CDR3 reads CASSFSPATDTQYF. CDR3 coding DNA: TGTGCCAGCAGCTTTTCGCCGGCGACAGATACGCAGTATTTT.

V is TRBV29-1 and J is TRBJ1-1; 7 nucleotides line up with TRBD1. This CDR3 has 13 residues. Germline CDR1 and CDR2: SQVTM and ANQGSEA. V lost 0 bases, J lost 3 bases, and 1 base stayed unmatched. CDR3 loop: CSVEEQGYTEAFF. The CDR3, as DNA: TGCAGCGTTGAAGAACAGGGGTACACTGAAGCTTTCTTT.

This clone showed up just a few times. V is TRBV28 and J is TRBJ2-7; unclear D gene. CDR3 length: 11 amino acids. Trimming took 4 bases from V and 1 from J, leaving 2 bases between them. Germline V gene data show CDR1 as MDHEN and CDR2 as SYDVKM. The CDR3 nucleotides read TGTGCCAGCAGTTCATCCTACGAGCAGTACTTC. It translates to CASSSSYEQYF.

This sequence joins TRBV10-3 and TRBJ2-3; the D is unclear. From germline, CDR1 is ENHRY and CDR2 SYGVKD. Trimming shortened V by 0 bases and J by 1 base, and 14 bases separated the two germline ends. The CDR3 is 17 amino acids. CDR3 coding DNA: TGTGCCATCAGTGAGTCGGTTAGACGGAGAGGCACAGATACGCAGTATTTT. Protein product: CAISESVRRRGTDTQYF.

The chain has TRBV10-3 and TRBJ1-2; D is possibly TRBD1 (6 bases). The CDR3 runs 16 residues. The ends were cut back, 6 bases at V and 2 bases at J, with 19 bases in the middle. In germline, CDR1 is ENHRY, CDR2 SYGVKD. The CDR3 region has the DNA TGTGCCATCAGGGGTTTTATTCAGGGGAGGAACTATGGCTACACCTTC. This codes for CAIRGFIQGRNYGYTF.

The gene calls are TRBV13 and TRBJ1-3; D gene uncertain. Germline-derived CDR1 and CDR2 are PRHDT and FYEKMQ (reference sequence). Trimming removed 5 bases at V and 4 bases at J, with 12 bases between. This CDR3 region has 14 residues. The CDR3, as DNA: TGTGCCAGCAGCGCCCGGACGAGCGGAAACACCATATATTTT. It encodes CASSARTSGNTIYF. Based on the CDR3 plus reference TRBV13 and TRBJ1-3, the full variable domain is AAGVIQSPRHLIKEKRETATLKCYPIPRHDTVYWYQQGPGQDPQFLISFYEKMQSDKGSIPDRFSAQQFSDYHSELNMSSLELGDSALYFCASSARTSGNTIYFGEGSWLTVV.

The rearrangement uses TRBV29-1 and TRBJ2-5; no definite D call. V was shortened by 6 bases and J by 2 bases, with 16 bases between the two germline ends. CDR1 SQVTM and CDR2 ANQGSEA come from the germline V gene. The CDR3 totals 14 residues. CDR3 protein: CSVRTRFGQETQYF. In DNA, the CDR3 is TGCAGCGTGAGGACCCGGTTTGGGCAAGAGACCCAGTACTTC.

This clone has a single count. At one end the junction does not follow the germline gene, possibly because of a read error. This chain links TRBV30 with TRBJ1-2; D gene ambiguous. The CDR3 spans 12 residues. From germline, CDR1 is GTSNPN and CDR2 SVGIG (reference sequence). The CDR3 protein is CAWSDVSALISF. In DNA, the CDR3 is TGTGCCTGGAGTGACGTTTCGGCACTCATATCCTTC.

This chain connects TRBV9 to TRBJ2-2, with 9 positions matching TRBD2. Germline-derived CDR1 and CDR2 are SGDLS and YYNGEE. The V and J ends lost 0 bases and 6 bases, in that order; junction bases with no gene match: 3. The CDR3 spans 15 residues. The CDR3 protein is CASSVGTSAAGELFF. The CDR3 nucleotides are TGTGCCAGCAGCGTAGGGACTAGCGCCGCCGGGGAGCTGTTTTTT.

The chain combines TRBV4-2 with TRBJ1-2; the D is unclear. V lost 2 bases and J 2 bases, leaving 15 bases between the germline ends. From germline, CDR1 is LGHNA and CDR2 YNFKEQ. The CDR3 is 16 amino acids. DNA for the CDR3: TGTGCCAGCAGCCAACAAACACGGGAGACGAACTATGGCTACACCTTC. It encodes CASSQQTRETNYGYTF.